This is a list of T cell receptor beta chains from one sample in a study of shared clonotypes between healthy human individuals. Assay used: immunoSEQ multiplex PCR; TCRdb lists only in-frame clones, some missing. The data hold under 2.5 million clones, with 85% to 95% observed a single time. Material for sequencing was naive CD4+ T cells from PBMCs. The receptors stem from a man in his late teens or twenties in good health. Some clones in this sample may be carry-over from other donors' samples. Each CDR3 is given with its conserved first and last residue. The D gene is left open where the match is weak.

d_call	v_call	j_call	cdr3_aa	cdr3_nt
TRBD2	TRBV5-4	TRBJ2-3	CASSLGAGGRTDTQYF	TGTGCCAGCAGCTTGGGAGCGGGAGGAAGGACAGATACGCAGTATTTT
.	TRBV6-5	TRBJ1-1	CASALVWDTEAFF	TGTGCCAGTGCCTTGGTCTGGGACACTGAAGCTTTCTTT
.	TRBV11-3	TRBJ2-1	CASSPRSFSEQFF	TGTGCCAGCAGCCCCCGTTCGTTTAGTGAGCAGTTCTTC
.	TRBV11-2	TRBJ1-1	CASSLAGPGGAFF	TGTGCCAGCAGCTTAGCGGGCCCGGGGGGAGCTTTCTTT
.	TRBV4-2	TRBJ2-1	CASSQRGQSYEQFF	TGTGCCAGCAGCCAACGGGGACAAAGCTATGAGCAGTTCTTC
TRBD2	TRBV11-1	TRBJ2-5	CASSHRAGGETQYF	TGTGCCAGCAGCCATAGAGCGGGAGGAGAGACCCAGTACTTC
.	TRBV28	TRBJ1-1	CASHPPGQRGSQAFF	TGTGCCAGCCATCCACCCGGCCAGAGGGGCTCCCAAGCTTTCTTT
TRBD2	TRBV19	TRBJ2-7	CASSPRHGREREQYF	TGTGCCAGTAGTCCTCGTCATGGGAGGGAGCGCGAGCAGTACTTC
TRBD1	TRBV7-6	TRBJ2-5	CASSFTGDRRRETQYF	TGTGCCAGCAGCTTCACAGGGGATCGAAGGAGAGAGACCCAGTACTTC
TRBD1	TRBV18	TRBJ1-2	CASSADRAGYTF	TGTGCCAGCTCGGCGGACAGGGCCGGCTACACCTTC
.	TRBV21-1	TRBJ1-3	CASSPRDRGRGGNTIYF	TGTGCCAGCAGCCCCCGGGACAGGGGGCGCGGTGGAAACACCATATATTTT
TRBD1	TRBV10-3	TRBJ2-2	CAISESGQGASGELFF	TGTGCCATCAGTGAGTCGGGACAGGGGGCAAGCGGGGAGCTGTTTTTT
TRBD2	TRBV5-1	TRBJ2-3	CASSGGLADTDTQYF	TGCGCCAGCAGCGGGGGACTAGCGGACACAGATACGCAGTATTTT
.	TRBV19	TRBJ2-5	CASRTEQETQYF	TGTGCCAGTAGAACGGAGCAAGAGACCCAGTACTTC
.	TRBV30	TRBJ2-2	CAWSLLGANTGELFF	TGTGCCTGGAGTTTATTGGGAGCAAACACCGGGGAGCTGTTTTTT
TRBD1	TRBV6-5	TRBJ2-7	CASRLAGTGMSEQYF	TGTGCCAGCAGACTCGCCGGGACAGGTATGAGCGAGCAGTACTTC
.	TRBV30	TRBJ1-1	CAWSNFGTEAFF	TGTGCCTGGAGTAACTTCGGCACTGAAGCTTTCTTT
.	TRBV29-1	TRBJ1-1	CSVGGRTNTEAFF	TGCAGCGTTGGGGGACGGACGAACACTGAAGCTTTCTTT
.	TRBV6-1	TRBJ1-3	CASSSRGDGNTIYF	TGTGCCAGCAGTTCGCGCGGAGACGGAAACACCATATATTTT
TRBD1	TRBV10-3	TRBJ2-7	CAISGTGVSYEQYF	TGTGCCATCAGTGGGACAGGTGTCTCCTACGAGCAGTACTTC
.	TRBV5-4	TRBJ2-7	CASSRGSYEQYF	TGTGCCAGCAGCCGGGGTTCCTACGAGCAGTACTTC
.	TRBV6-1	TRBJ2-7	CASSDPWGKVAEQYF	TGTGCCAGCAGTGATCCCTGGGGTAAGGTAGCGGAGCAGTACTTC